A single sample is the source of the 10 T cell receptor beta chains below, sequenced in a study of CD8+CD57+ T cells in acquired aplastic anemia. Genomic DNA provided the template from which TCR beta VDJ and CDR3 profiles were obtained. A single record per CDR3 protein comes from TCRdb applying MiXCR to the reads. This table has some 410,000 distinct CDR3 sequences, roughly 68% appearing once. The source material was sorted CD4+, CD8+, or CD8+CD57+ T cells (not recorded which) from PBMCs. The receptors come from a human donor in good health, serving as a control.

The gene calls are TRBV7-3 and TRBJ2-7; tentatively, D is TRBD2 (5 bases). This CDR3 region has 14 residues. Germline CDR1 is SGHTA and CDR2 is FQGTGA. With 6 bases removed from V and 5 bases from J, the gap between germline ends came to 17 bases. CDR3 coding DNA: TGTGCCAGCAGTCACCCAACGCGGGCAGACGAGCAGTACTTC. As protein: CASSHPTRADEQYF.

This rearrangement joins TRBV5-8 to TRBJ1-5; D not resolved. V lost 3 bases, J lost 6 bases, and 13 bases lay in between. The CDR3 contains 14 residues. Germline CDR1 and CDR2: SGHTS and YDEGEE. The DNA of the CDR3 is TGTGCCAGCAGCTCCAACCCGCGTGGTCAGCCCCAGCATTTT. Amino acids: CASSSNPRGQPQHF.

In this sample, this clonotype turned up many times. The rearrangement links TRBV6-6 to TRBJ1-2, with 7 bases matching TRBD1. CDR3 length equals 13 residues. With 5 bases clipped from V and 4 bases from J, the junction kept 4 bases outside the gene matches. In germline, CDR1 is MNHNY, CDR2 SVGAGI (reference sequence). The CDR3 loop reads CASSKGQFYGYTF. The CDR3 DNA reads as TGTGCCAGCAGTAAGGGACAGTTCTATGGCTACACCTTC.

The chain links TRBV20-1 to TRBJ2-7; D may correspond to TRBD1 or TRBD2 (5 bases each). Germline lookup yields CDR1 DFQATT and CDR2 SNEGSKA (reference sequence). With 5 bases removed from V and 3 bases from J, the gap between germline ends came to 11 bases. CDR3 length: 12 residues. CDR3 sequence reads: CSAGDGIYEQYF. The CDR3 nucleotides read TGCAGTGCTGGGGACGGGATCTACGAGCAGTACTTC.

Remarks on this clonotype: The junction differs from germline at one of its ends, possibly a read error. The CDR3 spells CASSSPREGYEQYF. CDR3 nucleotide sequence: TGTGCCAGCAGCTCCCCTAGAGAGGGATACGAGCAGTACTTC. The chain uses TRBV5-1 and TRBJ2-7; TRBD2 might be the D (5 bases). CDR3 length: 14 residues. CDR1 is SGHRS and CDR2 is YFSETQ in the germline V gene.

This clonotype has only one observation. The V call is TRBV11-1, the J call TRBJ1-3; D not certain. Germline V gene sequence: CDR1 SGHAT, CDR2 FQDESV (reference sequence). With 3 bases removed from V and 2 bases from J, the gap between germline ends came to 20 bases. CDR3 size: 18 residues. The CDR3 DNA reads TGTGCCAGCAGCTTGGCGGGGAACCTCCCCTCTGCTGGAAACACCATATATTTT. Amino acids: CASSLAGNLPSAGNTIYF.

At least ten counts were recorded for this clonotype. The gene calls are TRBV13 and TRBJ1-1; D remains ambiguous. The CDR3 consists of 15 residues. The V gene lost 0 bases and the J gene lost 0 bases, with 8 bases spanning the gap. Germline CDR1 reads PRHDT; CDR2 reads FYEKMQ (reference sequence). The CDR3 loop is CASSLGRGMNTEAFF. DNA of the CDR3: TGTGCCAGCAGCTTAGGCCGCGGCATGAACACTGAAGCTTTCTTT. Filled out from reference TRBV13 and TRBJ1-1, the complete variable domain reads AAGVIQSPRHLIKEKRETATLKCYPIPRHDTVYWYQQGPGQDPQFLISFYEKMQSDKGSIPDRFSAQQFSDYHSELNMSSLELGDSALYFCASSLGRGMNTEAFFGQGTRLTVV.

This chain uses TRBV7-3 with TRBJ1-1; possible D gene TRBD1, 5 bases. CDR1 SGHTA and CDR2 FQGTGA come from the germline V gene. CDR3 length equals 15 residues. The V gene lost 3 bases and the J gene lost 0 bases, with 11 bases spanning the gap. In nucleotides, the CDR3 is TGTGCCAGCAGCTTCAGGGCGGGCTTGAACACTGAAGCTTTCTTT. It yields the protein CASSFRAGLNTEAFF.

This clonotype has ten or more counts. The V gene is TRBV29-1, the J gene TRBJ2-1, with TRBD2 identical over 11 bases. The germline gives CDR1 SQVTM, CDR2 ANQGSEA. The CDR3 loop spans 17 amino acids. V dropped 1 base and J dropped 4; count of bases not matched to a gene: 9. CDR3 residues: CSVEGGPGLADYNEQFF. The CDR3 bases are TGCAGCGTTGAAGGGGGACCGGGACTAGCGGATTACAATGAGCAGTTCTTC.

The V gene is TRBV2, the J gene TRBJ1-2; perhaps TRBD1 as D (6 bases). Trimming left V 6 bases short and J 4 bases short, with 18 bases between. The CDR3 extends over 15 amino acids. Germline assignment: CDR1 SNHLY and CDR2 FYNNEI. CDR3 in DNA: TGTGCCAGCAGGCACCCAGGGGTGCTTTTCTATGGCTACACCTTC. Translated, it gives CASRHPGVLFYGYTF.